This record covers a single TCR beta chain. About 90 million PBMCs were counted before genomic DNA extraction. Original analysis: ImmunoSEQ output held junction-only sequences without quality scores, so filtering differed. Generated by immunoSEQ multiplex PCR, the TCRdb table keeps only in-frame clones and is missing some. V, J and clone size were drawn from that table, and D and trimming were deduced from the DNA. The table has about 480,000 clones, 75% to 80% seen once; the top ten hold around 12%. These data are taken from a study of shared clonotypes between healthy human individuals. CDR1 and CDR2 from the germline V gene are MNHEY and SVGAGI. The CDR3 length is 15 residues. V lost 6 bases and J lost 2; bases outside the gene matches: 5.

The source of this sequence is a woman aged 40 to 50 in good health. Some clones in this sample may be carry-over from other donors' samples. What was sequenced was PBMCs. The chain joins TRBV6-5 to TRBJ2-2; TRBD2 agrees at 8 bases. CDR3 loop: CASRRAGANTGELFF. As DNA, the CDR3 is TGTGCCAGCAGGAGAGCGGGGGCCAACACCGGGGAGCTGTTTTTT.